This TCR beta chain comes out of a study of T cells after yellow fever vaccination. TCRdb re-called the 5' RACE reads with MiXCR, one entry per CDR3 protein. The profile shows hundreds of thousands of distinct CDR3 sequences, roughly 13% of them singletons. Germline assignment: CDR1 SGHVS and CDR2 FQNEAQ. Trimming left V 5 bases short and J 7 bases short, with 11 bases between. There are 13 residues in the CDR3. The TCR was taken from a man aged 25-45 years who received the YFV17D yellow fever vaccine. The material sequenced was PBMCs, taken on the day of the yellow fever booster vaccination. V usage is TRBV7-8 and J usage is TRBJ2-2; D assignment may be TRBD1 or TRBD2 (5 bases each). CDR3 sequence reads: CASSRDGIGELFF. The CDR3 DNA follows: TGTGCCAGCAGCCGGGACGGGATCGGGGAGCTGTTTTTT.